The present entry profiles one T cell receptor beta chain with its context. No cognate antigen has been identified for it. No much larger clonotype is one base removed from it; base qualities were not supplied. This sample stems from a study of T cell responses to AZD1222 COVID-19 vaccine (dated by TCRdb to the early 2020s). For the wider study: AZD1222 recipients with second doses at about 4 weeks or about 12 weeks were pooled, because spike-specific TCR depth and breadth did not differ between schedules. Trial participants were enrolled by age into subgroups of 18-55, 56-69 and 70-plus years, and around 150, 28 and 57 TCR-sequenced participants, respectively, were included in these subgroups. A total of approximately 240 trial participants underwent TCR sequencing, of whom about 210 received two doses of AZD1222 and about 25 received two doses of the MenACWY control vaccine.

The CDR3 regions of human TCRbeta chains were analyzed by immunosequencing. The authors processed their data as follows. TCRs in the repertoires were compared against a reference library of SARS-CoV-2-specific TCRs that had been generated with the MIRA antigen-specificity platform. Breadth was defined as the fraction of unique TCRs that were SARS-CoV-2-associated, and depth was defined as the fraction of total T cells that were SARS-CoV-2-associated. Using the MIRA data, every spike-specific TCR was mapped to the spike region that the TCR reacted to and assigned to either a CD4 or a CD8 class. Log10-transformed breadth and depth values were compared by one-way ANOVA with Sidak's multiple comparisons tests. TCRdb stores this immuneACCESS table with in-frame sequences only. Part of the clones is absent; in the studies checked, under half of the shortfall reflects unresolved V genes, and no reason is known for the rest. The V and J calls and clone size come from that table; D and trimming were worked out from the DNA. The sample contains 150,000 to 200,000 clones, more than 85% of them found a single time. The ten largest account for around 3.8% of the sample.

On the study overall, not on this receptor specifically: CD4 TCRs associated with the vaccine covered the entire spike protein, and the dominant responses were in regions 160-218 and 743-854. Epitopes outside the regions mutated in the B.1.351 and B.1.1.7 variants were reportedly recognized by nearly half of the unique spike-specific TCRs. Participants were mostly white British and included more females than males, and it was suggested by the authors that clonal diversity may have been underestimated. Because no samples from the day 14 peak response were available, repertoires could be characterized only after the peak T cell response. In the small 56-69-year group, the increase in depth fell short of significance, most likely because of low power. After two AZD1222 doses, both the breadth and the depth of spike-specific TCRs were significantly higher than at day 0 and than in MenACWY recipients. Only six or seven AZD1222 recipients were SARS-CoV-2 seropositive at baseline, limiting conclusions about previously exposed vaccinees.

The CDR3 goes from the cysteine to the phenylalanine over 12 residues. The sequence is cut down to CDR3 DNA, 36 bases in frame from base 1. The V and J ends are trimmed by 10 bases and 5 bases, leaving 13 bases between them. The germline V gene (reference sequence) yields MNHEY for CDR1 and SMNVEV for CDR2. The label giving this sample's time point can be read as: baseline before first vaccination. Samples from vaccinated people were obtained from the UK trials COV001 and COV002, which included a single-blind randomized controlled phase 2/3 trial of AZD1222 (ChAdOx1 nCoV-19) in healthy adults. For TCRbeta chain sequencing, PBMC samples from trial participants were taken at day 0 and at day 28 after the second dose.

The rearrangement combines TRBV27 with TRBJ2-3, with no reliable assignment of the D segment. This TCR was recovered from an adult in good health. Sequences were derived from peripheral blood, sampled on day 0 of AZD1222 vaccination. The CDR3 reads CATKTHIDTQYF. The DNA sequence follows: TGTGCCACCAAAACTCACATAGATACGCAGTATTTT.